This T cell receptor (beta chain) was captured by sequencing in a study of blood T cell repertoires in COVID-19. Sequencing used immunoSEQ multiplex PCR; TCRdb keeps in-frame clones, though not all of them. The sample lists 300,000 or so clones; about nine tenths were seen once. Germline V gene data show CDR1 as LGHDT and CDR2 as YNNKEL (reference sequence). This CDR3 comprises 15 residues. Trimming took 2 bases from V and 6 from J; bases not matched to a gene: 7. This sequence joins TRBV3-1 (or the pseudogene TRBV3-2) and TRBJ2-1; TRBD2 matches at 7 bases. The sequence was collected from a woman in her twenties or thirties with COVID-19, enrolled during active disease. Sequenced sample: peripheral blood. The CDR3 DNA sequence: TGTGCCAGCAGCCAATGGGGGGGGAATTTCAATGAGCAGTTCTTC. It specifies CASSQWGGNFNEQFF.